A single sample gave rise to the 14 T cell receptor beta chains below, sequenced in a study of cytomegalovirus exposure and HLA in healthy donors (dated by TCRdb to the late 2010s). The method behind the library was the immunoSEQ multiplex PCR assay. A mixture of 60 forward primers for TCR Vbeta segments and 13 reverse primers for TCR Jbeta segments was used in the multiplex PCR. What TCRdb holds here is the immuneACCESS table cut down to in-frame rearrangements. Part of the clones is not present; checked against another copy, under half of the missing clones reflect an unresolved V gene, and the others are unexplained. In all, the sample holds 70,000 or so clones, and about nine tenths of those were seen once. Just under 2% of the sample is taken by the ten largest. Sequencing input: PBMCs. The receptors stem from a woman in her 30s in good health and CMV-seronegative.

CDR3 region: CASSSVAGARSYNEQFF. CDR3 coding DNA: TGTGCCAGCAGCTCTGTAGCGGGAGCGAGGTCCTACAATGAGCAGTTCTTC. The J gene is TRBJ2-1, the V gene TRBV11-2; TRBD2 matches 9 bases. Germline CDR1 and CDR2: SGHAT and FQNNGV. The junction had 8 bases not matched to a gene; V was cut back by 4 bases and J by 1 base. CDR3 length: 17 amino acids.

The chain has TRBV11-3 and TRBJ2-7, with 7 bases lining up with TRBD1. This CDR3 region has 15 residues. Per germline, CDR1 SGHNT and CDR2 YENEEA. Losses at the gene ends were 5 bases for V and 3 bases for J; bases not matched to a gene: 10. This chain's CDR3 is CASSPAGTVNYEQYF. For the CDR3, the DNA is TGTGCCAGCAGCCCGGCCGGGACAGTTAACTACGAGCAGTACTTC.

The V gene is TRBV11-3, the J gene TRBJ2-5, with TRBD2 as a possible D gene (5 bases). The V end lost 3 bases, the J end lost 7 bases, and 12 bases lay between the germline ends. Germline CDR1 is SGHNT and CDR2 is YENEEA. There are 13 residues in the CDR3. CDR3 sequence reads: CASSFEGIGTQYF. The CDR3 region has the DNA TGTGCCAGCAGCTTTGAGGGAATTGGGACCCAGTACTTC.

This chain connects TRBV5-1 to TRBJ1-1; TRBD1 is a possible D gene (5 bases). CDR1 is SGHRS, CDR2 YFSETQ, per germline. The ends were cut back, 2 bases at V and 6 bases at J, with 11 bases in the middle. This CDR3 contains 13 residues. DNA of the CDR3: TGCGCCAGCAGCTTCGGGGGTTTCGCTGAAGCTTTCTTT. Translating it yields CASSFGGFAEAFF.

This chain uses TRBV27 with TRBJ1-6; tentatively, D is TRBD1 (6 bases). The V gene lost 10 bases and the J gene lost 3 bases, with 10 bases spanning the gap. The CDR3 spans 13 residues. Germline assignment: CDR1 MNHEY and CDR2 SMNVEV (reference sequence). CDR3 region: CAINRVYNSPLHF. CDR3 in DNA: TGTGCCATCAACAGGGTCTATAATTCACCCCTCCACTTT.

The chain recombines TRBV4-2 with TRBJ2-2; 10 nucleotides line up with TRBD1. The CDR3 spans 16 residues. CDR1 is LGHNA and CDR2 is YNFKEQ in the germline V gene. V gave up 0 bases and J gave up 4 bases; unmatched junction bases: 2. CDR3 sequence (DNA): TGTGCCAGCAGCCAAGAGGACAGGGGGGTCACCGGGGAGCTGTTTTTT. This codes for CASSQEDRGVTGELFF.

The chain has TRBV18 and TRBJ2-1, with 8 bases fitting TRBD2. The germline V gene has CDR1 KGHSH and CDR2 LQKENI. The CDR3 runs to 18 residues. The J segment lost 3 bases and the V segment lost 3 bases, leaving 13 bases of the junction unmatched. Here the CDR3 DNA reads TGTGCCAGCTCACCGTCGGGAGGGCCGTTCTTTGTCTACAATGAGCAGTTCTTC. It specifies CASSPSGGPFFVYNEQFF. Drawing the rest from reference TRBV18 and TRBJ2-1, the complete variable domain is NAGVMQNPRHLVRRRGQEARLRCSPMKGHSHVYWYRQLPEEGLKFMVYLQKENIIDESGMPKERFSAEFPKEGPSILRIQQVVRGDSAAYFCASSPSGGPFFVYNEQFFGPGTRLTVL.

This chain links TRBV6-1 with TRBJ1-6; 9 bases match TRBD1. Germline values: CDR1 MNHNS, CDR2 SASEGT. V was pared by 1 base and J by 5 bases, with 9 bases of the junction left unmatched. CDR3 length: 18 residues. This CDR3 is CASSEGATGGLHNSPLHF. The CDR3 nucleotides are TGTGCCAGCAGTGAAGGGGCGACAGGGGGGTTACATAATTCACCCCTCCACTTT.

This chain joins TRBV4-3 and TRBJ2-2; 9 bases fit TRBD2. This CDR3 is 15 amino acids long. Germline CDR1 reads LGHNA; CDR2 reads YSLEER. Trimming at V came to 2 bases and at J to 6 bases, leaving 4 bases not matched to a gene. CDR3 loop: CASSQSAGGAGELFF. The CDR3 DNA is TGCGCCAGCAGCCAATCAGCGGGAGGCGCCGGGGAGCTGTTTTTT.

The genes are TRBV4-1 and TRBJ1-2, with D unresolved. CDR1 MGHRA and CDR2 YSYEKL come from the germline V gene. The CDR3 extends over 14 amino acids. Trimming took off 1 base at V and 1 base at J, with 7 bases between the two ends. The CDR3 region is CASSQVTVNYGYTF. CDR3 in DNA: TGCGCCAGCAGCCAAGTAACGGTTAACTATGGCTACACCTTC.

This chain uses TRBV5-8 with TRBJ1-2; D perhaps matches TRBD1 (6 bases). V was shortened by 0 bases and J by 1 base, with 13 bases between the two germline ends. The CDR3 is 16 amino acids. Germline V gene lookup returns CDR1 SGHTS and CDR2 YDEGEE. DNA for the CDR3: TGTGCCAGCAGCTTGGATCGGGGGGCGCGTAACTATGGCTACACCTTC. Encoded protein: CASSLDRGARNYGYTF.

In DNA form, the CDR3 reads TGTGCCTGGGCGACTAGCGGGAGACTCACCTACGAGCAGTACTTC. This translates into CAWATSGRLTYEQYF. J is TRBJ2-7 and V is TRBV30; 12 bases agree with TRBD2. Trimming cost V 5 bases and J 2 bases; bases outside gene matches: 7. The germline V gene has CDR1 GTSNPN and CDR2 SVGIG (reference sequence). The CDR3 runs 15 residues.

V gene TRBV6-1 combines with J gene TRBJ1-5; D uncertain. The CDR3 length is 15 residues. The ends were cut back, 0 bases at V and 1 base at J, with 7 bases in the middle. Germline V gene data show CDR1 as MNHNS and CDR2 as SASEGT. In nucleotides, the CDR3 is TGTGCCAGCAGTGAAGCCCGGGAAAGCAATCAGCCCCAGCATTTT. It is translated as CASSEARESNQPQHF.

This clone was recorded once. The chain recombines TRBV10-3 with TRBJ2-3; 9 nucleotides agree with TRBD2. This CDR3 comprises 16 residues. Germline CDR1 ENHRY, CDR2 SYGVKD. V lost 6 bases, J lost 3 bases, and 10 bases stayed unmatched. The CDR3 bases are TGTGCCATCAGGGCCAAGGCTAGCGGGGATACAGATACGCAGTATTTT. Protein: CAIRAKASGDTDTQYF.